This TCR beta chain comes out of a study of blood T cell repertoires in COVID-19. The data were produced by immunoSEQ multiplex PCR, yet TCRdb's version contains in-frame clones alone and is incomplete. The table includes roughly 42,000 clones, over 75% detected once. The CDR3 is 16 amino acids. Germline V lookup: CDR1 KGHSH, CDR2 LQKENI. Trimming pared 6 bases from V and 0 bases from J, leaving 14 bases between. V is TRBV18 and J is TRBJ1-4, with D possibly TRBD1 on 5 matching bases. This clonotype was sampled from a man under 40 with active or convalescent COVID-19. The sample taken for sequencing was peripheral blood. The CDR3 DNA reads TGTGCCAGCTCCCTCGGCGGGGGTGCAACTAATGAAAAACTGTTTTTT. This gives the protein CASSLGGGATNEKLFF.